This is a list of T cell receptor beta chains from one sample in a study of blood T cell repertoires in COVID-19. Assay used: immunoSEQ multiplex PCR; TCRdb lists only in-frame clones, some missing. The profile shows about 48,000 clones, 90% of them singletons. What was sequenced was peripheral blood. Receptors originate from a man in his 70s with acute or convalescent COVID-19. The CDR3 runs from the conserved cysteine through the conserved F or W. Fields, in order: D gene, J gene, clone size, V gene, CDR3 protein, CDR3 DNA. D genes are given only for firm matches. Not all rows give a size; the values are once, few, many and, for expanded clones, a class.

D gene: .; J gene: TRBJ2-3; clone size: .; V gene: TRBV5-1; CDR3 protein: CASRTQSTDTQYF; CDR3 DNA: TGCGCCAGCAGAACACAGAGCACAGATACGCAGTATTTT
D gene: TRBD1; J gene: TRBJ1-5; clone size: .; V gene: TRBV7-9; CDR3 protein: CASSFGPQGVEDQPQHF; CDR3 DNA: TGTGCCAGCAGCTTCGGACCCCAGGGGGTTGAGGATCAGCCCCAGCATTTT
D gene: .; J gene: TRBJ2-7; clone size: .; V gene: TRBV4-3; CDR3 protein: CASSPSPTATYEQYF; CDR3 DNA: TGCGCCAGCAGCCCATCCCCGACAGCCACCTACGAGCAGTACTTC
D gene: TRBD1; J gene: TRBJ1-2; clone size: .; V gene: TRBV13; CDR3 protein: CASSLDRGFYGYTF; CDR3 DNA: TGTGCCAGCAGCTTAGACAGGGGGTTCTATGGCTACACCTTC
D gene: .; J gene: TRBJ2-5; clone size: .; V gene: TRBV5-4; CDR3 protein: CASSPSYSGQLETQYF; CDR3 DNA: TGTGCCAGCAGCCCCAGTTATAGCGGCCAGCTAGAGACCCAGTACTTC
D gene: TRBD2; J gene: TRBJ2-2; clone size: .; V gene: TRBV27; CDR3 protein: CASSRTSGGNTGELFF; CDR3 DNA: TGTGCCAGCAGCAGAACTAGCGGGGGGAACACCGGGGAGCTGTTTTTT
D gene: TRBD1; J gene: TRBJ1-2; clone size: .; V gene: TRBV4-1; CDR3 protein: CASSQDRLQGFGGYTF; CDR3 DNA: TGCGCCAGCAGCCAAGATAGGTTACAGGGGTTTGGCGGCTACACCTTC
D gene: TRBD1; J gene: TRBJ2-7; clone size: few; V gene: TRBV11-2; CDR3 protein: CASSSPRQGDYEQYF; CDR3 DNA: TGTGCCAGCAGCTCTCCCCGACAGGGGGACTACGAGCAGTACTTC
D gene: TRBD2; J gene: TRBJ2-1; clone size: .; V gene: TRBV7-2; CDR3 protein: CASSSRAGQPNEQFF; CDR3 DNA: TGTGCCAGCAGCTCACGAGCGGGGCAGCCCAATGAGCAGTTCTTC
D gene: .; J gene: TRBJ1-1; clone size: once; V gene: TRBV19; CDR3 protein: CASRPGARNTEAFF; CDR3 DNA: TGTGCCAGTAGACCAGGGGCCCGTAACACTGAAGCTTTCTTT
D gene: .; J gene: TRBJ1-5; clone size: .; V gene: TRBV4-1; CDR3 protein: CASSQVGLPGKSGNQPQHF; CDR3 DNA: TGCGCCAGCAGCCAAGTGGGTCTTCCAGGGAAAAGCGGCAATCAGCCCCAGCATTTT
D gene: .; J gene: TRBJ2-1; clone size: once; V gene: TRBV5-5; CDR3 protein: CASSPRVLLWYNEQFF; CDR3 DNA: TGTGCCAGCAGTCCCCGAGTCCTCTTGTGGTACAATGAGCAGTTCTTC
D gene: TRBD1; J gene: TRBJ2-3; clone size: .; V gene: TRBV24-1; CDR3 protein: CATSEAGTGYTDTQYF; CDR3 DNA: TGTGCCACCAGTGAGGCCGGGACAGGCTACACAGATACGCAGTATTTT
D gene: TRBD1; J gene: TRBJ1-4; clone size: .; V gene: TRBV5-6; CDR3 protein: CASSRQGQGAKLFF; CDR3 DNA: TGTGCCAGCAGCCGACAGGGACAGGGGGCAAAGCTGTTTTTT
D gene: TRBD1; J gene: TRBJ1-6; clone size: .; V gene: TRBV6-1; CDR3 protein: CASSEQQGASPLHF; CDR3 DNA: TGTGCCAGCAGTGAGCAACAGGGGGCCTCACCCCTCCACTTT
D gene: TRBD1; J gene: TRBJ1-6; clone size: .; V gene: TRBV19; CDR3 protein: CASSQTGGSSPLHF; CDR3 DNA: TGTGCCAGTAGCCAGACAGGGGGCAGTTCACCCCTCCACTTT
D gene: .; J gene: TRBJ2-7; clone size: .; V gene: TRBV5-5; CDR3 protein: CASSLALFTYEQYF; CDR3 DNA: TGTGCCAGCAGCTTGGCCCTTTTTACCTACGAGCAGTACTTC
D gene: .; J gene: TRBJ1-1; clone size: .; V gene: TRBV29-1; CDR3 protein: CSVIPDRFHMNTEAFF; CDR3 DNA: TGCAGCGTCATACCCGACAGATTCCACATGAACACTGAAGCTTTCTTT
D gene: TRBD2; J gene: TRBJ2-1; clone size: .; V gene: TRBV19; CDR3 protein: CASSISSGGYNEQFF; CDR3 DNA: TGTGCCAGTAGTATTTCTAGCGGGGGGTACAATGAGCAGTTCTTC
D gene: .; J gene: TRBJ1-5; clone size: .; V gene: TRBV7-9; CDR3 protein: CASSLLSEPQHF; CDR3 DNA: TGTGCCAGCAGCTTACTTTCGGAGCCCCAGCATTTT
D gene: TRBD1; J gene: TRBJ1-2; clone size: .; V gene: TRBV7-2; CDR3 protein: CASSEDRVYGYTF; CDR3 DNA: TGTGCCAGCAGCGAGGACAGGGTCTATGGCTACACCTTC
D gene: .; J gene: TRBJ1-2; clone size: once; V gene: TRBV5-5; CDR3 protein: CASSSSGGSLYGYTF; CDR3 DNA: TGTGCCAGCAGCTCGTCGGGGGGGTCCTTGTATGGCTACACCTTC
D gene: .; J gene: TRBJ2-7; clone size: .; V gene: TRBV12-3/TRBV12-4; CDR3 protein: CASSNERGRVQYF; CDR3 DNA: TGTGCCAGCAGTAACGAAAGGGGTAGGGTGCAGTACTTC
D gene: .; J gene: TRBJ1-2; clone size: .; V gene: TRBV28; CDR3 protein: CASRQPGGYTF; CDR3 DNA: TGTGCCAGTCGACAGCCAGGGGGCTACACCTTC
D gene: .; J gene: TRBJ1-5; clone size: .; V gene: TRBV7-2; CDR3 protein: CASSLQGHQPQHF; CDR3 DNA: TGTGCCAGCAGCTTACAGGGTCATCAGCCCCAGCATTTT
D gene: TRBD1; J gene: TRBJ2-2; clone size: .; V gene: TRBV7-9; CDR3 protein: CATSSQRDRVGDTGELFF; CDR3 DNA: TGTGCCACCAGCTCACAAAGGGACAGGGTGGGGGACACCGGGGAGCTGTTTTTT
D gene: .; J gene: TRBJ1-1; clone size: .; V gene: TRBV5-1; CDR3 protein: CASSDSYAEAFF; CDR3 DNA: TGCGCCAGCAGCGACAGTTACGCTGAAGCTTTCTTT
D gene: .; J gene: TRBJ1-2; clone size: .; V gene: TRBV7-9; CDR3 protein: CASSPGQGGNYGYTF; CDR3 DNA: TGTGCCAGCAGCCCCGGTCAGGGTGGTAACTATGGCTACACCTTC
D gene: .; J gene: TRBJ1-2; clone size: .; V gene: TRBV5-1; CDR3 protein: CASSLGQGYYGYTF; CDR3 DNA: TGCGCCAGCAGCTTGGGGCAGGGGTACTATGGCTACACCTTC
D gene: .; J gene: TRBJ2-2; clone size: .; V gene: TRBV9; CDR3 protein: CASSPRTVNTGELFF; CDR3 DNA: TGTGCCAGCAGCCCCAGGACAGTCAACACCGGGGAGCTGTTTTTT
D gene: .; J gene: TRBJ1-6; clone size: .; V gene: TRBV21-1; CDR3 protein: CASNKDRVPQNSPLHF; CDR3 DNA: TGTGCCAGCAACAAGGACAGGGTCCCTCAAAATTCACCCCTCCACTTT
D gene: .; J gene: TRBJ1-5; clone size: .; V gene: TRBV10-3; CDR3 protein: CAISTDSDQPQHF; CDR3 DNA: TGTGCCATCAGCACTGACAGCGATCAGCCCCAGCATTTT
D gene: TRBD2; J gene: TRBJ2-7; clone size: once; V gene: TRBV6-1; CDR3 protein: CASSEAGGTIYEQYF; CDR3 DNA: TGTGCCAGCAGTGAAGCGGGGGGGACCATATATGAGCAGTACTTC
D gene: .; J gene: TRBJ1-3; clone size: few; V gene: TRBV18; CDR3 protein: CASSSSGSSGNTIYF; CDR3 DNA: TGTGCCAGCTCATCCAGTGGGAGCTCTGGAAACACCATATATTTT
D gene: .; J gene: TRBJ2-2; clone size: .; V gene: TRBV5-5; CDR3 protein: CASSSADSPTGELFF; CDR3 DNA: TGTGCCAGCAGCTCCGCCGACAGCCCCACCGGGGAGCTGTTTTTT